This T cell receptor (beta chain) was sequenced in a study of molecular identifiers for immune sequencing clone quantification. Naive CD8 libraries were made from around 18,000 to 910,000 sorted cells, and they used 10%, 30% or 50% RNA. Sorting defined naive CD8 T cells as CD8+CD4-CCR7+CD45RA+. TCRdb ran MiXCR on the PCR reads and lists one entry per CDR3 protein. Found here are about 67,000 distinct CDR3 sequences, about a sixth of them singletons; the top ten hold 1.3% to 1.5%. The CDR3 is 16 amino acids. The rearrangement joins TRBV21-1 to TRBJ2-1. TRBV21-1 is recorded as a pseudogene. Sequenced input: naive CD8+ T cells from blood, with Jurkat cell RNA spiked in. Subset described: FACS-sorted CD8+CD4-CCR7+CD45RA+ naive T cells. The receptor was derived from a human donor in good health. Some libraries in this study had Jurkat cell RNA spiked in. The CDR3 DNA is TGTGCCAGCAGCAACGCGAGTAGCAGCTCCTACAATGAGCAGTTCTTC. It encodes CASSNASSSSYNEQFF.